The 26 T cell receptor beta chains reported below all come from one sample, sequenced in a study of T cell clonality in common variable immunodeficiency. Using immunoSEQ multiplex PCR, the repertoire was profiled, and TCRdb retains in-frame clones only, with some absent. The profile covers about 74,000 clones, none occurring a single time. The material sequenced was peripheral blood mononuclear cells. These receptors all stem from a person between 18 and 69 years old in good health.

Many counts were recorded for this clone. Read data end 3 residues before the CDR3 end; the end is taken from the germline J gene. This chain joins TRBV6-2 or TRBV6-3 and TRBJ2-5, with 7 bases matching TRBD1. V shed 4 bases and J 5 bases; nucleotides not matched to a gene: 7. Germline V gene lookup returns CDR1 MNHEY and CDR2 SVGEGT. The CDR3 consists of 14 residues. Here the CDR3 reads CASSLGTALETQYF. The CDR3 DNA, read in part, is TGTGCCAGCAGTTTGGGGACAGCATTGGAGACC.

This clone was counted many times. The read terminates 3 residues ahead of where the CDR3 ends, so the germline J gene completes it. This sequence joins TRBV6-1 and TRBJ2-1; D gene unclear. V lost 0 bases and J 4 bases, leaving 7 bases between the germline ends. Germline V lookup: CDR1 MNHNS, CDR2 SASEGT. The CDR3 consists of 14 residues. CDR3: CASSEASFYNEQFF. The part of the CDR3 DNA that was read is TGTGCCAGCAGTGAAGCGTCCTTTTACAATGAG.

This clone was recorded many times. The read terminates 3 residues ahead of where the CDR3 ends, so the germline J gene completes it. The V call is TRBV7-9, the J call TRBJ1-4; weak D call: TRBD1 (6 bases). Deletions cut 5 bases from V and 7 bases from J, with 17 bases between. Germline values: CDR1 SEHNR, CDR2 FQNEAQ (reference sequence). This CDR3 has 15 amino acids. CDR3 DNA, as far as it was read: TGTGCCAGCAGCCTAATAAGGCAGGGGCTTGAAAAA. Translating it yields CASSLIRQGLEK. The full CDR3 is CASSLIRQGLEKLFF.

This clone was detected ten times or more. The missing CDR3 end, 3 residues past where the read stops, is filled in from the germline J gene. The rearrangement joins TRBV20-1 to TRBJ1-2; no firm D call. CDR1 is DFQATT, CDR2 SNEGSKA, per germline (reference sequence). The CDR3 spans 13 residues. Incomplete CDR3 DNA: TGCAGTGCTAGATTGTCTATAGAGCGGGGC. It specifies CSARLSIERG. The full CDR3 protein is CSARLSIERGYTF.

This clone has ten or more counts. The missing CDR3 end, 3 residues past where the read stops, is filled in from the germline J gene. The chain uses TRBV19 and TRBJ1-2, with D unclear. The CDR3 is 15 residues long. V was shortened by 0 bases and J by 0 bases, with 8 bases between the two germline ends. Germline lookup yields CDR1 LNHDA and CDR2 SQIVND (reference sequence). The CDR3 DNA, read in part, is TGTGCCAGTAGTATAGAGGGCATAGCTAACTATGGC. Its protein is CASSIEGIANYG. The whole CDR3 is CASSIEGIANYGYTF. The variable domain in full, with the rest retrieved from reference TRBV19 and TRBJ1-2, is DGGITQSPKYLFRKEGQNVTLSCEQNLNHDAMYWYRQDPGQGLRLIYYSQIVNDFQKGDIAEGYSVSREKKESFPLTVTSAQKNPTAFYLCASSIEGIANYGYTFGSGTRLTVV.

At least ten counts were recorded for this clone. The read gets to within 3 residues of the CDR3 end, and the germline J gene fills in the rest. This rearrangement joins TRBV5-3 to TRBJ2-5, with unresolved D. TRBV5-3 is treated as an ORF (open reading frame) with a function not yet certain. Trimming cost V 5 bases and J 2 bases, with 13 bases left between them. This CDR3 has 14 residues. The CDR3 spells CARSSSRGQETQYF. The DNA read from the CDR3 is TGTGCCAGAAGTTCTTCTAGAGGACAAGAGACC.

This clone was found many times. The CDR3 is cut off 3 residues early in the read; its end comes from the germline J gene. V and J are TRBV29-1 and TRBJ2-5; possible D gene TRBD1, 5 bases. Per the germline V gene, CDR1 is SQVTM and CDR2 is ANQGSEA. The CDR3 covers 12 residues. V dropped 6 bases and J dropped 2 bases, with 10 bases sitting between them. CDR3 region: CSVSTAQETQYF. Partial CDR3 DNA: TGCAGCGTCTCGACAGCTCAAGAGACC. Supplemented by reference TRBV29-1 and TRBJ2-5, the full variable domain reads SAVISQKPSRDICQRGTSLTIQCQVDSQVTMMFWYRQQPGQSLTLIATANQGSEATYESGFVIDKFPISRPNLTFSTLTVSNMSPEDSSIYLCSVSTAQETQYFGPGTRLLVL.

This clone was found many times. Sequencing ends 3 residues short of the CDR3 end; the germline J gene provides the rest. The V call is TRBV6-4, the J call TRBJ2-2; D remains ambiguous. The CDR3 has 13 amino acids. Germline values: CDR1 MRHNA, CDR2 SNTAGT. V was trimmed by 0 bases and J by 6 bases, leaving 5 bases between them. The CDR3: CASSDSEAGELFF. Partial CDR3 DNA: TGTGCCAGCAGTGACTCAGAGGCCGGGGAG.

There are many counts of this clone. The read halts 3 residues ahead of the CDR3 end, with the missing end drawn from the germline J gene. J is TRBJ2-7 and V is TRBV4-1; 11 bases line up with TRBD2. The germline V gene encodes CDR1 MGHRA and CDR2 YSYEKL. The J segment lost 3 bases and the V segment lost 1 base, leaving 2 bases of the junction unmatched. The CDR3 runs to 15 residues. CDR3 bases read: TGCGCCAGCAGCCAAGGACTAGCGGGGAACTACGAG. It codes for CASSQGLAGNYE. The whole CDR3 is CASSQGLAGNYEQYF.

This clone was seen at least ten times. The CDR3 is cut off 3 residues early in the read; its end comes from the germline J gene. The gene calls are TRBV20-1 and TRBJ2-7, with D possibly TRBD1 on 5 matching bases. Trimming cost V 7 bases and J 6 bases, with 16 bases left between them. The CDR3 runs 12 residues. Germline lookup yields CDR1 DFQATT and CDR2 SNEGSKA (reference sequence). CDR3 DNA (partial): TGCAGTGTTTGGCAGGGCGATCCCGAG. Translation gives CSVWQGDPE. The entire CDR3 is CSVWQGDPEQYF.

In this sample, this clone turned up many times. The read stops 3 residues short of the end of the CDR3; the missing end is completed from the germline J gene. The rearrangement links TRBV12-3 or TRBV12-4 to TRBJ2-7; 9 bases fit TRBD2. The CDR3 contains 15 residues. The V and J ends lost 6 bases and 1 base, in that order; junction bases with no gene match: 7. The CDR3 spells CASRLSGGLSYEQYF. The sequenced part of the CDR3 DNA is TGTGCCAGCAGACTTAGCGGGGGTCTTTCCTACGAG.

This clone was counted many times. The read is 3 residues too short to cover the CDR3 end, so that end is filled in from the germline J gene. The rearrangement uses TRBV10-3 and TRBJ1-2; the match to TRBD1 covers 9 bases. The CDR3 totals 16 residues. Looked up from germline, CDR1 is ENHRY and CDR2 is SYGVKD. J was trimmed by 4 bases and V by 2 bases; bases with no gene match: 8. The CDR3: CAISEPGQGLGYGYTF. CDR3 DNA (partial): TGTGCCATCAGTGAGCCCGGACAGGGGCTTGGCTATGGC.

The sample holds many counts of this clone. The CDR3 end falls 3 residues outside the read, so it is completed with the germline J gene. V and J are TRBV30 and TRBJ1-1, with a possible D match to TRBD1 (6 bases). Germline assignment: CDR1 GTSNPN and CDR2 SVGIG (reference sequence). The V end was cut by 0 bases, the J end by 3 bases, with 17 bases between. There are 16 residues in the CDR3. The CDR3 sequence: CAWSVSLRGADTEAFF. The CDR3 DNA, read in part, is TGTGCCTGGAGTGTATCTCTCAGGGGCGCGGACACTGAA.

The sample holds many counts of this clone. Read sequence stops 3 residues before the CDR3 end, and the germline J gene provides the missing end. The chain has TRBV7-9 and TRBJ2-2, with TRBD2 as a possible D gene (5 bases). Trimming removed 3 bases from V and 4 bases from J, with 12 bases in between. There are 15 residues in the CDR3. Germline V gene lookup returns CDR1 SEHNR and CDR2 FQNEAQ (reference sequence). The CDR3 sequence is CASSFPSGITGELFF. Partial CDR3 DNA: TGTGCCAGCAGCTTCCCCAGCGGAATCACCGGGGAG.

This clone has at least ten counts. The read ends 3 residues early relative to the CDR3; the germline J gene fills the gap. This chain joins TRBV19 and TRBJ2-1, with 8 bases aligning to TRBD2. Germline CDR1 and CDR2: LNHDA and SQIVND (reference sequence). The junction had 3 bases not matched to a gene; V was cut back by 2 bases and J by 6 bases. There are 14 residues in the CDR3. The part of the CDR3 DNA that was read is TGTGCCAGTAGTATATCGCTAGCGGGCAATGAG. It encodes CASSISLAGNE. The whole CDR3 reads CASSISLAGNEQFF.

This clone was counted ten times or more. The read halts 3 residues ahead of the CDR3 end, with the missing end drawn from the germline J gene. The chain has TRBV14 and TRBJ2-7; 7 nucleotides agree with TRBD1. CDR3 length: 14 amino acids. Germline loops: CDR1 SGHDN, CDR2 FVKESK. Trimming removed 4 bases from V and 5 bases from J; junction bases left unmatched: 8. The chain's CDR3 is CASSPHRGINEQYF. Partial CDR3 DNA: TGTGCCAGCAGCCCGCACAGGGGAATCAACGAG.

This clone was detected many times. The missing CDR3 end, 3 residues past where the read stops, is filled in from the germline J gene. The chain couples TRBV5-6 to TRBJ2-3, with 9 positions matching TRBD2. CDR3 length equals 15 residues. Germline CDR1 SGHDT, CDR2 YYEEEE. With V trimmed by 3 bases and J by 4 bases, 6 bases remained unmatched. The CDR3 protein is CASSSAGGPADTQYF. CDR3 DNA, as far as it was read: TGTGCCAGCAGCTCTGCGGGAGGGCCCGCAGATACG.

This clone was counted at least ten times. The read is 3 residues too short to cover the CDR3 end, so that end is filled in from the germline J gene. The chain couples TRBV20-1 to TRBJ1-2; the D gene is possibly TRBD1 (6 bases). The V gene's germline CDR1 is DFQATT and CDR2 SNEGSKA (reference sequence). V lost 5 bases and J 6 bases, leaving 13 bases between the germline ends. The length of the CDR3 is 12 residues. The CDR3 bases that were read are TGCAGTGCTCAGGGGAGGTTTGATGGC. It encodes CSAQGRFDG. The whole CDR3 sequence is CSAQGRFDGYTF.

This clone was recorded at least ten times. The CDR3 end is not reached by the read, which stops 3 residues before it; the germline J gene fills it in. This chain uses TRBV7-2 with TRBJ2-5; no definite D call. V gave up 3 bases and J gave up 5 bases, with 10 bases separating them. This CDR3 contains 13 residues. Per germline, CDR1 SGHTA and CDR2 FQGNSA. The DNA read from the CDR3 is TGTGCCAGCAGCTTGAACAACCCGGAGACC. It translates to CASSLNNPET. The entire CDR3 sequence reads CASSLNNPETQYF.

Many counts were recorded for this clone. The read terminates 3 residues before the CDR3 end, so the remaining end is supplied by the germline J gene. The rearrangement joins TRBV7-2 to TRBJ1-1, with a weak D call TRBD1 (6 bases). The CDR3 loop spans 13 amino acids. V lost 4 bases and J 4 bases, leaving 10 bases between the germline ends. From germline, CDR1 is SGHTA and CDR2 FQGNSA. The part of the CDR3 DNA that was read is TGTGCCAGCAGCTACAGGGTTGGCACTGAA. Protein: CASSYRVGTE. The whole CDR3 protein reads CASSYRVGTEAFF.

This clone occurred many times. The covered CDR3 bases are TGTGCCAGCAGCGTAGCAGCGGCCGGGGAG. Its protein is CASSVAAAGE. The entire CDR3 protein is CASSVAAAGELFF. The chain combines TRBV9 with TRBJ2-2, with D tentatively TRBD2 (5 bases). The read halts 3 residues ahead of the CDR3 end, with the missing end drawn from the germline J gene. This CDR3 is built from 13 residues. V lost 0 bases, J lost 6 bases, and 6 bases lay in between. Germline V lookup: CDR1 SGDLS, CDR2 YYNGEE.

This clone was recorded at least ten times. The read gets to within 3 residues of the CDR3 end, and the germline J gene fills in the rest. The V and J genes are TRBV5-1 and TRBJ2-2; a weak D match, TRBD1 (6 bases). The CDR3 runs 14 residues. Germline CDR1 is SGHRS and CDR2 is YFSETQ. V lost 5 bases and J 7 bases, leaving 15 bases between the germline ends. CDR3 loop: CASRSGAQVGELFF. CDR3 DNA, as far as it was read: TGCGCCAGCAGGTCAGGGGCGCAGGTCGGGGAG.

This clone was seen ten or more times. From the germline J gene comes the end of the CDR3, since the read stops 3 residues before it. The genes are TRBV5-4 and TRBJ2-7, with 11 bases identical to TRBD2. CDR1 and CDR2 (germline): SGHNT, YYREEE (reference sequence). The CDR3 loop spans 15 amino acids. V lost 5 bases and J lost 4; bases outside the gene matches: 8. The CDR3 bases that were read are TGTGCCAGCAGGTTTTGGACTAGCGGGCCGTACGAG. Its translation is CASRFWTSGPYE. The full-length CDR3 reads as CASRFWTSGPYEQYF.

This clone has ten or more counts. The CDR3 end falls 3 residues outside the read, so it is completed with the germline J gene. The chain couples TRBV7-9 to TRBJ2-7, with a tentative D call TRBD2 (5 bases). CDR3 size: 12 residues. Germline V gene lookup returns CDR1 SEHNR and CDR2 FQNEAQ (reference sequence). V dropped 5 bases and J dropped 6 bases, with 11 bases sitting between them. The CDR3: CASSLLEVEQYF. CDR3 DNA, as far as it was read: TGTGCCAGCAGCCTACTAGAGGTCGAG. The full variable domain, completed using reference TRBV7-9 and TRBJ2-7, is DTGVSQNPRHKITKRGQNVTFRCDPISEHNRLYWYRQTLGQGPEFLTYFQNEAQLEKSRLLSDRFSAERPKGSFSTLEIQRTEQGDSAMYLCASSLLEVEQYFGPGTRLTVT.

This clone was seen many times. The read halts 3 residues ahead of the CDR3 end, with the missing end drawn from the germline J gene. This chain uses TRBV20-1 with TRBJ2-7, with 7 bases that match TRBD1. V shed 0 bases and J 2 bases; nucleotides not matched to a gene: 10. The germline V gene has CDR1 DFQATT and CDR2 SNEGSKA (reference sequence). The CDR3 runs to 16 residues. The CDR3 DNA, read in part, is TGCAGTGCTAGAGAAGGGGGCCCTACCGGGGCCTACGAG. Translation gives CSAREGGPTGAYE. The CDR3, in full, reads CSAREGGPTGAYEQYF.

This clone showed up many times. The read finishes 3 residues shy of the CDR3 end, and the germline J gene is used to complete it. This chain uses TRBV7-3 with TRBJ1-2; possibly TRBD1 for D (6 bases). The germline V gene encodes CDR1 SGHTA and CDR2 FQGTGA. Trimming removed 5 bases at V and 1 base at J, with 14 bases between. This CDR3 has 15 amino acids. CDR3 DNA, as far as it was read: TGTGCCAGCAGCCCCGGGACACTTCTTAACTATGGC. This codes for CASSPGTLLNYG. The whole CDR3 region reads CASSPGTLLNYGYTF. The full variable domain, in which reference TRBV7-3 and TRBJ1-2 provide the parts outside the CDR3, is GAGVSQTPSNKVTEKGKYVELRCDPISGHTALYWYRQSLGQGPEFLIYFQGTGAADDSGLPNDRFFAVRPEGSVSTLKIQRTERGDSAVYLCASSPGTLLNYGYTFGSGTRLTVV.